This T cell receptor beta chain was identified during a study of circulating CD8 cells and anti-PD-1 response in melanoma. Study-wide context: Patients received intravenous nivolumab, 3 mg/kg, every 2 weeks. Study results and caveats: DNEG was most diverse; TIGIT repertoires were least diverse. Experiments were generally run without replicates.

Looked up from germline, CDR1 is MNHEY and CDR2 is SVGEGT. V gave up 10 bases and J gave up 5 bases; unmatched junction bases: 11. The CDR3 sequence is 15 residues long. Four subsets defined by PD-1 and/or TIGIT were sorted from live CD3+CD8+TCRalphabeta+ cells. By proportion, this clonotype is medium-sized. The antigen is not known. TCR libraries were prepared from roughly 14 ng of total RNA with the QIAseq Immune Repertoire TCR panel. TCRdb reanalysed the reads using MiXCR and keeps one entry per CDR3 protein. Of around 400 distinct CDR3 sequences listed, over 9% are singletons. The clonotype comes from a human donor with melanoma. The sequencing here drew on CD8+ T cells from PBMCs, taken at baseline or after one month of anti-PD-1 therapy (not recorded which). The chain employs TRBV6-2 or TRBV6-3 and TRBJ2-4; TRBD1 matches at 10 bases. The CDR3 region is CATGVTGGIQNIQYF. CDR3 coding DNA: TGTGCCACCGGAGTGACAGGGGGCATTCAAAACATTCAGTACTTC.